Below are 5 T cell receptor beta chains sequenced from a single sample in a study of multiple sclerosis patients with progressive multifocal leukoencephalopathy. The sample's time point: time of PML onset. Assay: immunoSEQ multiplex PCR; the TCRdb copy retains only in-frame clones and omits some. The sample has under 35,000 clones; 87% are singletons. This specimen consisted of PBMCs, obtained from a patient treated with natalizumab. The receptors originated from a woman aged 40 to 50 with progressive multifocal leukoencephalopathy.

The chain employs TRBV28 and TRBJ2-1, with a weak D call TRBD2 (6 bases). V was cut by 6 bases and J by 12 bases, with 15 bases left in between. Germline CDR1 reads MDHEN; CDR2 reads SYDVKM. The CDR3 is made up of 12 amino acids. CDR3 sequence reads: CASSNSGRGQFF. Written as DNA, the CDR3 is TGTGCCAGCAGCAACTCAGGGCGGGGGCAGTTCTTC.

This clone is a singleton in its sample. V usage is TRBV18 and J usage is TRBJ2-3, with TRBD1 identical over 9 bases. V shed 4 bases, J shed 0 bases, and the junction held 5 bases outside the gene matches. The CDR3 covers 16 residues. Germline CDR1 and CDR2: KGHSH and LQKENI. CDR3 DNA: TGTGCCAGCTCACTACAGGGGGCGGTCAGCACAGATACGCAGTATTTT. Encoded protein: CASSLQGAVSTDTQYF.

The V and J genes are TRBV21-1 and TRBJ1-3; TRBD1, the D gene given by the table, was not confirmed from the DNA. TRBV21-1 is designated a pseudogene. The CDR3 consists of 18 residues. CDR3 in DNA: TGTGCCAGCAGCAGACGAGGGGGTCCACAAGGCCCTGGAAACACCATATATTTT. Protein: CASSRRGGPQGPGNTIYF.

This clone has just one count. V and J are TRBV4-3 and TRBJ1-6; the D is unclear. Trimming left V 0 bases short and J 5 bases short, with 11 bases between. In germline, CDR1 is LGHNA, CDR2 YSLEER. The CDR3 is made up of 16 amino acids. The CDR3: CASSQEIGFNNSPLHF. The DNA of the CDR3 is TGCGCCAGCAGCCAAGAAATAGGGTTCAATAATTCACCCCTCCACTTT.

This clone was recorded only once. The chain recombines TRBV18 with TRBJ2-5, with 12 positions matching TRBD2. The trim removed 5 bases at V and 5 bases at J, leaving 6 bases unmatched. The germline gives CDR1 KGHSH, CDR2 LQKENI. There are 15 residues in the CDR3. The CDR3 reads CASSVLAGGTETQYF. CDR3 coding DNA: TGTGCCAGCTCAGTTCTAGCGGGAGGGACGGAGACCCAGTACTTC. Drawing the rest from reference TRBV18 and TRBJ2-5, the complete variable domain is NAGVMQNPRHLVRRRGQEARLRCSPMKGHSHVYWYRQLPEEGLKFMVYLQKENIIDESGMPKERFSAEFPKEGPSILRIQQVVRGDSAAYFCASSVLAGGTETQYFGPGTRLLVL.